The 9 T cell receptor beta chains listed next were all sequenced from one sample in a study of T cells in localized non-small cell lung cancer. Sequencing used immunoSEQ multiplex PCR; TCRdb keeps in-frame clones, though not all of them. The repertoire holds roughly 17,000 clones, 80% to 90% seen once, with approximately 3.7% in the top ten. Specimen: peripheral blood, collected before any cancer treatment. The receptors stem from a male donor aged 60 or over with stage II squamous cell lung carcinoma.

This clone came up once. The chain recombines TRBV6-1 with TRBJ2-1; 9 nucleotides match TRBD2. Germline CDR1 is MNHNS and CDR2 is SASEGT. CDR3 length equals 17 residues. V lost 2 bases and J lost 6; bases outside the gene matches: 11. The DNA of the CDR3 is TGTGCCAGCAGTGAAAGGAGACGGCTAGCGGGATCCAATGAGCAGTTCTTC. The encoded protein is CASSERRRLAGSNEQFF.

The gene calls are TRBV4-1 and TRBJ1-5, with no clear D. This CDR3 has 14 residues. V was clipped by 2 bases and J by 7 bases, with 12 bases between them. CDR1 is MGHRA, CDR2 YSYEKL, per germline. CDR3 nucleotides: TGCGCCAGCAGCCAAACTGACACCGGCCAGCCCCAGCATTTT. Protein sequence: CASSQTDTGQPQHF.

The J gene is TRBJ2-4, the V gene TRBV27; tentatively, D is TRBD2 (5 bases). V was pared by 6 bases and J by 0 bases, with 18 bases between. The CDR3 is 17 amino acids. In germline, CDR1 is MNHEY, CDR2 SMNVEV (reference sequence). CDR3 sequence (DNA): TGTGCCAGCAGCCCCTATGAGGGCGAACTAGCCAAAAACATTCAGTACTTC. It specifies CASSPYEGELAKNIQYF.

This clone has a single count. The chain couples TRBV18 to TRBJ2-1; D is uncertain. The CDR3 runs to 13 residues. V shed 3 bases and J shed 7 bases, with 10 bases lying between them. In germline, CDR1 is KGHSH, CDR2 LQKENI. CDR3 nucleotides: TGTGCCAGCTCACCGGGGTTAAATAATGAGCAGTTCTTC. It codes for CASSPGLNNEQFF.

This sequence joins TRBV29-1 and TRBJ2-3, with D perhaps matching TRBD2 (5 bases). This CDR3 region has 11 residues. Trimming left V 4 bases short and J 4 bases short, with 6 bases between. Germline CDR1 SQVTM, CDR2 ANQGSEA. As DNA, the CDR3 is TGCAGCGTTGGAGGGTCAGATACGCAGTATTTT. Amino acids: CSVGGSDTQYF.

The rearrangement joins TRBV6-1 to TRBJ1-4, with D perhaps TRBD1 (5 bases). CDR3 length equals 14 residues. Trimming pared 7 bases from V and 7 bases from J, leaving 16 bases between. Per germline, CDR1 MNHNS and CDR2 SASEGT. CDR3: CASTIGLRGEKLFF. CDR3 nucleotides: TGTGCCAGCACGATTGGATTAAGGGGTGAAAAACTGTTTTTT.

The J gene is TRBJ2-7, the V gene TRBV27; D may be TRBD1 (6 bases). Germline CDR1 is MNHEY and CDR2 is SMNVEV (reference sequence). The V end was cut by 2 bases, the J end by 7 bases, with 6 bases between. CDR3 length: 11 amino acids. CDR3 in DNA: TGTGCCAGCAGTTTAAGGGGGGAGCAGTACTTC. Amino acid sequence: CASSLRGEQYF.

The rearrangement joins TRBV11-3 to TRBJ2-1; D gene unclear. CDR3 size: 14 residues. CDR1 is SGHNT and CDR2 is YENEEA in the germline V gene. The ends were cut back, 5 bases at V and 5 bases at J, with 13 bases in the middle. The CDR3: CASSVDGSDNEQFF. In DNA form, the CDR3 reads TGTGCCAGCAGCGTCGACGGGTCTGACAATGAGCAGTTCTTC.

The CDR3 here is CASSDEYGSTYEQYF. CDR3 DNA: TGTGCCAGTAGTGATGAATACGGGAGTACCTACGAGCAGTACTTC. This chain joins TRBV19 and TRBJ2-7, with D possibly TRBD2 on 6 matching bases. The V gene's germline CDR1 is LNHDA and CDR2 SQIVND (reference sequence). The CDR3 sequence is 15 residues long. The V end lost 5 bases, the J end lost 2 bases, and 16 bases lay between the germline ends.